These T cell receptor beta chains were read from a single sample in a study of shared clonotypes between healthy human individuals. Sequenced by immunoSEQ multiplex PCR; TCRdb stores in-frame clones only, minus some. Counted here are millions of clones, approximately 94% occurring once; the ten biggest clones make up under 2%. Sequences were obtained from naive CD8+ T cells from PBMCs. Receptors originate from a man in his late teens or twenties in good health. Some clones in this sample may be carry-over from other donors' samples. CDR3s include the opening cysteine and the closing phenylalanine or tryptophan. A D gene is named only where the DNA matches it firmly. Clone size is not always given. Where it is, it says once, few, many or a class for expanded clones.

V: TRBV13; D: -; length: 16; J: TRBJ2-7; size: -; DNA: TGTGCCAGCAGCTTAGGGCAGGGATCGCAACGCCACGAGCAGTACTTC; CDR3: CASSLGQGSQRHEQYF
V: TRBV2; D: -; length: 18; J: TRBJ1-2; size: once; DNA: TGTGCCAGTGACCCAGTGGGGGTCTCTATGGCCTCTCCACAGGGCTACACCTTC; CDR3: CASDPVGVSMASPQGYTF
V: TRBV28; D: -; length: 14; J: TRBJ2-5; size: -; DNA: TGTGCCAGCAGTAACGGGACTCCACGAGAGACCCAGTACTTC; CDR3: CASSNGTPRETQYF
V: TRBV5-6; D: TRBD1; length: 13; J: TRBJ2-7; size: once; DNA: TGTGCCAGCAGCTTGGGACAGGGCCACGAGCAGTACTTC; CDR3: CASSLGQGHEQYF
V: TRBV18; D: -; length: 16; J: TRBJ2-7; size: once; DNA: TGTGCCAGCTCACCCTATCCGGAGCAGGGTCTTGGGGAGCAGTACTTC; CDR3: CASSPYPEQGLGEQYF
V: TRBV28; D: -; length: 14; J: TRBJ2-1; size: -; DNA: TGTGCCAGCAGTCGGGCTAGAGTTGGCAATGAGCAGTTCTTC; CDR3: CASSRARVGNEQFF
V: TRBV6-6; D: TRBD2; length: 15; J: TRBJ2-4; size: -; DNA: TGTGCCAGCAGTTACGGTAGCGGGAGATTCGGCATTCAGTACTTC; CDR3: CASSYGSGRFGIQYF
V: TRBV4-1; D: -; length: 16; J: TRBJ2-3; size: -; DNA: TGCGCCAGCAGCCAAGCTCCTTACGGCGGCACAGATACGCAGTATTTT; CDR3: CASSQAPYGGTDTQYF
V: TRBV4-3; D: -; length: 15; J: TRBJ2-7; size: -; DNA: TGCGCCAGCAGCCAAGTTTTGGACAGTAACTACGAGCAGTACTTC; CDR3: CASSQVLDSNYEQYF
V: TRBV5-1; D: TRBD2; length: 16; J: TRBJ2-1; size: -; DNA: TGCGCCAGCAGCTCAACCGGGAGGGCCCTCGGCAATGAGCAGTTCTTC; CDR3: CASSSTGRALGNEQFF
V: TRBV28; D: -; length: 14; J: TRBJ1-4; size: -; DNA: TGTGCCAGCACCCTGGGGGGGTTGGGTGAAAAACTGTTTTTT; CDR3: CASTLGGLGEKLFF
V: TRBV30; D: -; length: 12; J: TRBJ2-1; size: -; DNA: TGTGCCTGGAGTCCCGGAGGGGGTGAGCAGTTCTTC; CDR3: CAWSPGGGEQFF
V: TRBV29-1; D: TRBD1; length: 12; J: TRBJ2-7; size: -; DNA: TGCAGCGTTACCGGGACAGGGACCGAGCAGTACTTC; CDR3: CSVTGTGTEQYF
V: TRBV7-6; D: TRBD2; length: 17; J: TRBJ2-1; size: -; DNA: TGTGCCAGCAGCCCTTACCCCGGGACTAGCGGGAGCGATGAGCAGTTCTTC; CDR3: CASSPYPGTSGSDEQFF
V: TRBV5-1; D: -; length: 16; J: TRBJ2-2; size: -; DNA: TGCGCCAGCAGCTTGGTCCACGGGGGCGGCGGCGGGGAGCTGTTTTTT; CDR3: CASSLVHGGGGGELFF
V: TRBV9; D: TRBD1; length: 16; J: TRBJ2-1; size: -; DNA: TGTGCCAGCAGCGTAGTGGGGACAGCAACCTACAATGAGCAGTTCTTC; CDR3: CASSVVGTATYNEQFF
V: TRBV29-1; D: TRBD2; length: 14; J: TRBJ2-1; size: -; DNA: TGCAGCGTTGACCCCACTAGCGCGAACAATGAGCAGTTCTTC; CDR3: CSVDPTSANNEQFF
V: TRBV5-8; D: TRBD1; length: 14; J: TRBJ1-5; size: -; DNA: TGTGCCAGCAGCTTGCGACAGGGAGGTCAGCCCCAGCATTTT; CDR3: CASSLRQGGQPQHF
V: TRBV11-2; D: -; length: 13; J: TRBJ2-7; size: -; DNA: TGTGCCAGCAGCTTACTTACCTTCGGCGAGCAGTACTTC; CDR3: CASSLLTFGEQYF
V: TRBV27; D: -; length: 15; J: TRBJ2-7; size: -; DNA: TGTGCCAGCACGGGGCACCCGCTGGGAACCTACGAGCAGTACTTC; CDR3: CASTGHPLGTYEQYF
V: TRBV27; D: TRBD2; length: 19; J: TRBJ2-1; size: once; DNA: TGTGCCAGCAGTCCCCTAGCGGGACGCGGGAGTCATCGTAACAATGAGCAGTTCTTC; CDR3: CASSPLAGRGSHRNNEQFF
V: TRBV27; D: TRBD1; length: 15; J: TRBJ2-4; size: -; DNA: TGTGCCAGCAGCCCAGGGGGCTTTTACCCAAACATTCAGTACTTC; CDR3: CASSPGGFYPNIQYF
V: TRBV14; D: -; length: 16; J: TRBJ1-3; size: -; DNA: TGTGCCAGCAGCCCGCCAACAGTCGTCTCTGGAAACACCATATATTTT; CDR3: CASSPPTVVSGNTIYF
V: TRBV5-4; D: TRBD2; length: 16; J: TRBJ2-3; size: -; DNA: TGTGCCAGCAGCTTCCTAGCGGGGTCGATCACAGATACGCAGTATTTT; CDR3: CASSFLAGSITDTQYF
V: TRBV5-1; D: TRBD2; length: 18; J: TRBJ2-1; size: -; DNA: TGCGCCAGCAGCTCCCCCCTCGTTGCTAGCGGGACTTACAATGAGCAGTTCTTC; CDR3: CASSSPLVASGTYNEQFF
V: TRBV19; D: -; length: 16; J: TRBJ1-2; size: -; DNA: TGTGCCAGTAGTCCAGAAGCCGGGACGGAATTCTATGGCTACACCTTC; CDR3: CASSPEAGTEFYGYTF
V: TRBV27; D: -; length: 13; J: TRBJ2-7; size: -; DNA: TGTGCCAGCAGTCCAGGAAGCTCCTACGAGCAGTACTTC; CDR3: CASSPGSSYEQYF
V: TRBV27; D: TRBD1; length: 15; J: TRBJ2-5; size: once; DNA: TGTGCCAGCAGTGATCCGGGACAGGGAAGAGAGACCCAGTACTTC; CDR3: CASSDPGQGRETQYF
V: TRBV7-9; D: -; length: 13; J: TRBJ1-1; size: -; DNA: TGTGCCAGCAGCTTAGCGGGGCCGTCTGAAGCTTTCTTT; CDR3: CASSLAGPSEAFF
V: TRBV15; D: -; length: 12; J: TRBJ2-7; size: -; DNA: TGTGCCACCAGCAGTCTAAAGTACGAGCAGTACTTC; CDR3: CATSSLKYEQYF
V: TRBV9; D: -; length: 15; J: TRBJ1-3; size: -; DNA: TGTGCCAGCAGCCCAATGGGTGGGACAAAAAACACCATATATTTT; CDR3: CASSPMGGTKNTIYF
V: TRBV4-2; D: TRBD2; length: 13; J: TRBJ2-7; size: -; DNA: TGTGCCAGCAGCCAAGGAGGGAGGGGTGAGCAGTACTTC; CDR3: CASSQGGRGEQYF
V: TRBV19; D: TRBD2; length: 14; J: TRBJ2-3; size: -; DNA: TGTGCCAGTAGTATAGGTACTAGCGGGTCCCCGCAGTATTTT; CDR3: CASSIGTSGSPQYF
V: TRBV7-8; D: TRBD2; length: 21; J: TRBJ2-5; size: -; DNA: TGTGCCAGCAGCTTAGCGCTTTTGGGGACTAGCGGGAGTCGTGAGCTAGAGACCCAGTACTTC; CDR3: CASSLALLGTSGSRELETQYF
V: TRBV5-5; D: TRBD1; length: 14; J: TRBJ1-2; size: -; DNA: TGTGCCAGCAGCTCGACAGGGGGAACCTATGGCTACACCTTC; CDR3: CASSSTGGTYGYTF
V: TRBV7-9; D: -; length: 16; J: TRBJ2-5; size: -; DNA: TGTGCCAGCAGCTCCGCAATACGGCGGGATCAAGAGACCCAGTACTTC; CDR3: CASSSAIRRDQETQYF
V: TRBV2; D: TRBD2; length: 14; J: TRBJ2-5; size: -; DNA: TGTGCCAGCAAGACTAGCGGGGCCCAAGAGACCCAGTACTTC; CDR3: CASKTSGAQETQYF
V: TRBV27; D: -; length: 15; J: TRBJ2-6; size: -; DNA: TGTGCCAGCACCCCTAGGGGGTCTGGGGCCAACGTCCTGACTTTC; CDR3: CASTPRGSGANVLTF
V: TRBV28; D: -; length: 14; J: TRBJ2-2; size: -; DNA: TGTGCCAGCAGTTTAAATGGGGTTGACGGGGAGCTGTTTTTT; CDR3: CASSLNGVDGELFF
V: TRBV7-9; D: -; length: 12; J: TRBJ2-7; size: -; DNA: TGTGCCAGCAGCTGGACGGGGGTCGAGCAGTACTTC; CDR3: CASSWTGVEQYF
V: TRBV5-1; D: -; length: 13; J: TRBJ2-3; size: -; DNA: TGCGCCAGCAGCTCGGTCGGCACAGATACGCAGTATTTT; CDR3: CASSSVGTDTQYF
V: TRBV15; D: -; length: 14; J: TRBJ2-7; size: -; DNA: TGTGCCACCAGCCGACAGGGAGGGACCTACGAGCAGTACTTC; CDR3: CATSRQGGTYEQYF
V: TRBV28; D: TRBD2; length: 19; J: TRBJ2-1; size: -; DNA: TGTGCCAGCAGTTTATCGGGGGCTACCGAGACTAGCGGCTACAATGAGCAGTTCTTC; CDR3: CASSLSGATETSGYNEQFF
V: TRBV27; D: -; length: 14; J: TRBJ2-5; size: -; DNA: TGTGCCAGCAGTTTCCGGGGGCCTTCAGAGACCCAGTACTTC; CDR3: CASSFRGPSETQYF